Here is one TCR beta chain with its context. The data stem from a study of blood T cell repertoires in COVID-19. In the study overall: There were acute and convalescent COVID-19 samples, and they came from the United States, Italy and Spain. The analysed material was cDNA or gDNA that came from T cells, B-cell-depleted T cells, or PBMCs.

Authors' data handling: Nucleated cell number was recorded as an estimate derived from reference gene primer amplification. Sequencing used immunoSEQ multiplex PCR; TCRdb keeps in-frame clones, though not all of them. V, J and clone size were drawn from that table, and D and trimming were deduced from the DNA. Of approximately 98,000 clones in the sample, around 86% were seen once. The sequencing input was peripheral blood. The receptor was derived from a woman between 65 and 79 years old with acute or convalescent COVID-19.

The CDR3 region has the DNA TGTGCCAGCAGCCCGAAGCCTCTCCAGCCCCAGCATTTT. Translating it yields CASSPKPLQPQHF. J is TRBJ1-5 and V is TRBV7-2; unclear D gene. Per germline, CDR1 SGHTA and CDR2 FQGNSA. The length of the CDR3 is 13 residues. Trimming took 5 bases from V and 7 from J, leaving 12 bases between them.